A selection of T cell receptor beta chains follows, all from one sample in a study of shared clonotypes between healthy human individuals. Here immunoSEQ multiplex PCR was the method, and the copy in TCRdb shows in-frame clones only, minus some. The sample lists roughly 2.6 million clones; 85% to 95% were seen once. Sequencing was done on a sample of naive CD4+ T cells sorted from blood. Source of these receptors: a man aged 18 to 30 in good health. CDR3s leave out the opening cysteine and the closing phenylalanine or tryptophan. Fields, in order: J gene, V gene, CDR3 protein.

TRBJ1-1,TRBV27,ASAKEDRRNTEAF
TRBJ1-4,TRBV5-1,ASIQRPGVNEKLF
TRBJ2-3,TRBV27,ASSLTGTTQY
TRBJ1-6,TRBV5-1,ASSLAYREDNSPLH
TRBJ2-5,TRBV18,ASSPPGSGETQY
TRBJ1-5,TRBV28,ASSTIRGWDQPQH
TRBJ2-7,TRBV4-1,ASSRDRSSYEQY
TRBJ2-5,TRBV6-5,ASSNPTSGQETQY
TRBJ2-7,TRBV7-2,ASSPNYEQY
TRBJ2-7,TRBV29-1,SVEDQGVVSQY
TRBJ1-5,TRBV7-9,ASSFKGDQPQH
TRBJ2-1,TRBV23-1,ASSFSGRGFYNEQF
TRBJ1-6,TRBV30,AWRRTGDSYNSPLH
TRBJ2-2,TRBV11-2,ASSPEGELF
TRBJ2-7,TRBV2,ASRNRGGAFYEQY
TRBJ2-1,TRBV10-3,AISEPSGSYNEQF
TRBJ2-3,TRBV7-2,ASSRDDTDTQY
TRBJ2-3,TRBV10-3,AISAGIAQY
TRBJ1-2,TRBV9,ASSVSPDANYGYT
TRBJ1-2,TRBV10-3,AIGTGGAGGYT
TRBJ2-1,TRBV6-5,ASSYGLAGGRGEQF
TRBJ2-4,TRBV30,AFMEGSKNIQY
TRBJ1-1,TRBV6-6,ASTRTGRTEAF
TRBJ1-3,TRBV19,ASSIGVGNTIY
TRBJ2-7,TRBV2,ASSPLARDEQY
TRBJ1-1,TRBV6-6,ASSYSLRMNTEAF
TRBJ2-2,TRBV7-9,ASSAGTSVTGELF
TRBJ2-7,TRBV10-3,AISAGTGYEQY
TRBJ1-5,TRBV6-5,ASSYRLGDQPQH
TRBJ1-1,TRBV9,ASSVAAGALGGTEAF
TRBJ2-5,TRBV5-1,ASSLRLAEETQY
TRBJ1-2,TRBV6-4,ASSGGYGYT
TRBJ1-2,TRBV7-6,ASSLVSGYGYT
TRBJ2-2,TRBV6-5,ASRAGGVATGELF
TRBJ2-5,TRBV12-5,ASGLGTGTTETQY
TRBJ2-2,TRBV19,ATRRDRDGGELF
TRBJ2-3,TRBV5-1,ASSLQGTAGDTQY
TRBJ1-2,TRBV9,ASSARGQSNYGYT
TRBJ1-1,TRBV5-6,ASSSTGGLSGTEAF
TRBJ2-7,TRBV30,AWSARFGTIFYEQY
TRBJ1-1,TRBV10-2,ASRKKADTEAF
TRBJ2-3,TRBV19,ASSPTGSQTDTQY
TRBJ2-7,TRBV5-6,ASSWTGGYEQY
TRBJ1-3,TRBV10-2,ASSTGAGNTIY
TRBJ2-3,TRBV7-9,ASRKGSTDTQY
TRBJ2-6,TRBV2,ASIETYTSGANVLT
TRBJ2-7,TRBV7-9,ASSLTPPGYEQY
TRBJ1-1,TRBV5-6,ASSLPGWNTEAF
TRBJ2-3,TRBV5-1,ASSVTGPDTQY
TRBJ1-6,TRBV13,ASSLVGQSNSPLH
TRBJ2-5,TRBV7-6,ASSLRTRGTPQETQY
TRBJ2-1,TRBV5-1,ASSFDGGVVNEQF
TRBJ1-4,TRBV28,ASSPPGQGNEKLF
TRBJ1-3,TRBV18,ASSTGQGNTIY
TRBJ2-5,TRBV5-1,ASSAETSGGGETQY
TRBJ2-2,TRBV5-1,ASSSGGWNTGELF
TRBJ1-6,TRBV5-1,ASSTTGSSYNSPLH